The 8 T cell receptor beta chains in this list originate from one sample, sequenced in a study of PD-1 blockade in classical Hodgkin lymphoma. Sequencing used immunoSEQ multiplex PCR; TCRdb keeps in-frame clones, though not all of them. Counted here are around 90,000 clones, about three quarters occurring once; the ten biggest clones make up about 9.4%. Time point in this sample: cycle 4 day 1 (C4D1), after 6 weeks of nivolumab. Patients all relapsed after autologous stem cell transplantation, and there was variation in brentuximab vedotin exposure. This sample comprised peripheral blood mononuclear cells (PBMCs), obtained before the fourth cycle of nivolumab. The receptors were gathered from a human donor with classical Hodgkin lymphoma.

This clone has just a few counts. The chain is built from TRBV30 and TRBJ2-1, with D possibly matching TRBD2 (6 bases). Trimming left V 4 bases short and J 4 bases short, with 17 bases between. This CDR3 is built from 15 residues. CDR1 is GTSNPN and CDR2 is SVGIG in the germline V gene (reference sequence). The CDR3 is CAWIKGSSAYNEQFF. DNA for the CDR3: TGTGCCTGGATCAAAGGGTCTAGCGCGTACAATGAGCAGTTCTTC.

The V gene is TRBV28, the J gene TRBJ2-1, with TRBD1 as a possible D gene (5 bases). The CDR3 totals 14 residues. Germline values: CDR1 MDHEN, CDR2 SYDVKM. V was pared by 7 bases and J by 4 bases, with 14 bases between. This CDR3 reads CASKLPDSYNEQFF. CDR3 coding DNA: TGTGCCAGCAAACTCCCCGACAGTTACAATGAGCAGTTCTTC. Supplemented by reference TRBV28 and TRBJ2-1, the full variable domain reads DVKVTQSSRYLVKRTGEKVFLECVQDMDHENMFWYRQDPGLGLRLIYFSYDVKMKEKGDIPEGYSVSREKKERFSLILESASTNQTSMYLCASKLPDSYNEQFFGPGTRLTVL.

V is TRBV27 and J is TRBJ1-1; no reliable D call. V was clipped by 5 bases and J by 1 base, with 14 bases between them. Germline values: CDR1 MNHEY, CDR2 SMNVEV (reference sequence). The CDR3 is 15 amino acids. The CDR3 DNA reads as TGTGCCAGCAGTCCCCACAACTCAGGGAACACTGAAGCTTTCTTT. Translating gives CASSPHNSGNTEAFF.

The chain links TRBV7-8 to TRBJ1-2; the match to TRBD1 covers 8 bases. CDR1 and CDR2 (germline): SGHVS, FQNEAQ. The CDR3 runs to 15 residues. V trimming: 5 bases; J trimming: 6 bases; junction bases outside the gene matches: 11. CDR3 sequence reads: CASSLRTGQEDGYTF. The CDR3 DNA reads as TGTGCCAGCAGCCTCCGGACAGGGCAAGAGGATGGCTACACCTTC.

V usage is TRBV30 and J usage is TRBJ1-2; the match to TRBD1 covers 7 bases. This CDR3 is built from 11 residues. The J segment lost 7 bases and the V segment lost 7 bases, leaving 6 bases of the junction unmatched. Germline V gives CDR1 GTSNPN, CDR2 SVGIG (reference sequence). The CDR3 DNA reads as TGTGCCTTCAGGGGGGGAGGTGGCTACACCTTC. Translating gives CAFRGGGGYTF.

J is TRBJ2-3 and V is TRBV9; TRBD2 matches at 7 bases. This CDR3 region has 16 residues. V gave up 3 bases and J gave up 4 bases; unmatched junction bases: 11. Per the germline V gene, CDR1 is SGDLS and CDR2 is YYNGEE. CDR3 residues: CASSARGATSADTQYF. CDR3 DNA sequence: TGTGCCAGCAGCGCCCGGGGTGCCACTAGCGCAGATACGCAGTATTTT.

The rearrangement links TRBV4-3 to TRBJ2-1; 10 bases agree with TRBD1. The CDR3 runs 15 residues. Germline CDR1 LGHNA, CDR2 YSLEER. J was trimmed by 4 bases and V by 4 bases; bases with no gene match: 4. This CDR3 reads CASSRGTGAYNEQFF. The CDR3 nucleotides read TGCGCCAGCAGCCGAGGGACAGGGGCATACAATGAGCAGTTCTTC.

In this sample, this clone turned up a few times. The CDR3 sequence is CASNSGGRETQYF. CDR3 DNA: TGTGCCAGCAACTCAGGGGGCCGAGAGACCCAGTACTTC. The J gene is TRBJ2-5, the V gene TRBV6-1; 8 bases are shared with TRBD1. CDR3 length equals 13 residues. Germline V gene data show CDR1 as MNHNS and CDR2 as SASEGT. V was clipped by 7 bases and J by 4 bases; unmatched bases: 5.